These T cell receptor beta chains were read from a single sample in a study of PD-1 blockade in classical Hodgkin lymphoma. Sequencing used immunoSEQ multiplex PCR; TCRdb keeps in-frame clones, though not all of them. The sample consists of nearly 25,000 clones, around 74% of them appearing once. Sequencing used peripheral blood mononuclear cells (PBMCs), obtained before the fourth cycle of nivolumab. These receptors all come from a human donor with classical Hodgkin lymphoma. CDR3s include the opening cysteine and the closing phenylalanine or tryptophan. The order of the fields is V gene, clone size, J gene, D gene, CDR3 DNA, CDR3 protein. The D gene is left open where the match is weak. Clone size is shown for a subset of rows, as once, few, many or a class of expanded clone.

V: TRBV4-3
size: .
J: TRBJ2-7
D: .
DNA: TGCGCCAGCAGCCCCCAGTCCGGGGACGGCTACGAGCAGTACTTC
CDR3: CASSPQSGDGYEQYF

V: TRBV6-5
size: .
J: TRBJ1-2
D: TRBD1
DNA: TGTGCCAGCAGTTACTCGAACAGGGGGCTGGAAGGCTACACCTTC
CDR3: CASSYSNRGLEGYTF

V: TRBV28
size: .
J: TRBJ1-5
D: .
DNA: TGTGCCAGCAGTTCGAGAATTAGCAATCAGCCCCAGCATTTT
CDR3: CASSSRISNQPQHF

V: TRBV6-5
size: .
J: TRBJ2-7
D: .
DNA: TGTGCCAGCAGTACAGGGGGGGGCTACGAGCAGTACTTC
CDR3: CASSTGGGYEQYF

V: TRBV5-1
size: few
J: TRBJ1-2
D: TRBD1
DNA: TGCGCCAGCAACTCGGGGACAGGGGGCGTCTATGGCTACACCTTC
CDR3: CASNSGTGGVYGYTF

V: TRBV7-2
size: once
J: TRBJ1-2
D: .
DNA: TGTGCCAGCAGCCAGGGAGTCGGTATCGATAGGGGCTACACCTTC
CDR3: CASSQGVGIDRGYTF

V: TRBV28
size: .
J: TRBJ2-7
D: TRBD1
DNA: TGTGCCAGCAGTCCCGGGACAGGGTTTAACGAGCAGTACTTC
CDR3: CASSPGTGFNEQYF

V: TRBV6-5
size: .
J: TRBJ1-1
D: TRBD1
DNA: TGTGCCAGCACCCTCCACAGGGGGCGGAACACTGAAGCTTTCTTT
CDR3: CASTLHRGRNTEAFF

V: TRBV6-5
size: .
J: TRBJ1-2
D: .
DNA: TGTGCCAGCAGTTACCCTGGGTATGGCTACACCTTC
CDR3: CASSYPGYGYTF

V: TRBV9
size: .
J: TRBJ2-5
D: TRBD2
DNA: TGTGCCAGCAGCGTAAGCGGGGGCCGCGAAGAGACCCAGTACTTC
CDR3: CASSVSGGREETQYF

V: TRBV6-6
size: once
J: TRBJ1-1
D: .
DNA: TGTGCCAGCAGTCTCCCCCTGGGGGAAGCTTTCTTT
CDR3: CASSLPLGEAFF

V: TRBV18
size: few
J: TRBJ2-3
D: .
DNA: TGTGCCAGCTCATTCAAACCCGGGACCACAGATACGCAGTATTTT
CDR3: CASSFKPGTTDTQYF

V: TRBV5-1
size: few
J: TRBJ2-2
D: TRBD2
DNA: TGCGCCAGCAGCTACATAGCGGGGGCCCACGGGGAGCTGTTTTTT
CDR3: CASSYIAGAHGELFF

V: TRBV9
size: once
J: TRBJ2-1
D: .
DNA: TGTGCCAGCAGCCCTATCCAATTCTACAATGAGCAGTTCTTC
CDR3: CASSPIQFYNEQFF

V: TRBV4-2
size: .
J: TRBJ1-2
D: .
DNA: TGTGCCAGCAGCCAAGATACCCAAGATAACTATGGCTACACCTTC
CDR3: CASSQDTQDNYGYTF

V: TRBV14
size: few
J: TRBJ2-5
D: TRBD2
DNA: TGTGCCAGCAGCCAATGGCGGGGGAACCAAGAGACCCAGTACTTC
CDR3: CASSQWRGNQETQYF

V: TRBV27
size: .
J: TRBJ2-1
D: TRBD2
DNA: TGTGCCAGCAGTTCGGGACTAGCGGGGGGGAATGAGCAGTTCTTC
CDR3: CASSSGLAGGNEQFF

V: TRBV7-9
size: .
J: TRBJ2-1
D: .
DNA: TGTGCCAGCAGCCCCCAGTACGACTCCTACAATGAGCAGTTCTTC
CDR3: CASSPQYDSYNEQFF

V: TRBV2
size: .
J: TRBJ1-4
D: TRBD1
DNA: TGTGCCAGCATTAGATGGGGACAGGGGGTCGAAGGAAAACTGTTTTTT
CDR3: CASIRWGQGVEGKLFF

V: TRBV4-1
size: few
J: TRBJ2-3
D: .
DNA: TGCGCCAGCAGCCAAGTCGGCCTCTCCGCTTCGGGTGATACGCAGTATTTT
CDR3: CASSQVGLSASGDTQYF

V: TRBV7-2
size: .
J: TRBJ1-5
D: .
DNA: TGTGCCAGCAGCTTAGGCGGCAGCACTCAGCCCCAGCATTTT
CDR3: CASSLGGSTQPQHF

V: TRBV6-1
size: .
J: TRBJ2-7
D: TRBD1
DNA: TGTGCCAGCAGACTGGACAGGGCGAAGTTCTACGAGCAGTACTTC
CDR3: CASRLDRAKFYEQYF

V: TRBV28
size: few
J: TRBJ1-5
D: .
DNA: TGTGCCAGCAGTTTATGGAATCAGCCCCAGCATTTT
CDR3: CASSLWNQPQHF

V: TRBV19
size: .
J: TRBJ1-5
D: TRBD1
DNA: TGTGCCAGTAGTAAGGGACAGGGGCTACTTCATCGGCCCCAGCATTTT
CDR3: CASSKGQGLLHRPQHF

V: TRBV5-4
size: .
J: TRBJ1-1
D: TRBD1
DNA: TGTGCCAGCAGGTGGGACAGGGGTGAAGCTTTCTTT
CDR3: CASRWDRGEAFF

V: TRBV7-2
size: few
J: TRBJ2-5
D: .
DNA: TGTGCCAGCAGCTTAACAGGGAGTAGGGAGACCCAGTACTTC
CDR3: CASSLTGSRETQYF

V: TRBV5-4
size: .
J: TRBJ2-5
D: .
DNA: TGTGCCAGCAGCTCTAGATCCCCTGGGGAGACCCAGTACTTC
CDR3: CASSSRSPGETQYF

V: TRBV18
size: .
J: TRBJ1-1
D: .
DNA: TGTGCCAGCTCAGAGCGACAGCTAATGAACACTGAAGCTTTCTTT
CDR3: CASSERQLMNTEAFF

V: TRBV2
size: .
J: TRBJ2-3
D: .
DNA: TGTGCCGGACGCTTGTCTGATACGCAGTATTTT
CDR3: CAGRLSDTQYF

V: TRBV7-9
size: .
J: TRBJ2-3
D: .
DNA: TGTGCCAGCAGCCCGCCCCCGGGACGGCTCGCAGATACGCAGTATTTT
CDR3: CASSPPPGRLADTQYF

V: TRBV7-9
size: once
J: TRBJ2-7
D: TRBD1
DNA: TGTGCCAGCAGCTTAACGGACAGGGGAAACTCCTACGAGCAGTACTTC
CDR3: CASSLTDRGNSYEQYF

V: TRBV7-8
size: .
J: TRBJ2-5
D: .
DNA: TGTGCCAGCAGCTCTGGACGGCAGACCCAGTACTTC
CDR3: CASSSGRQTQYF

V: TRBV5-1
size: .
J: TRBJ2-1
D: .
DNA: TGCGCCAGCAGCTTTGACGGGGGTACCTACAATGAGCAGTTCTTC
CDR3: CASSFDGGTYNEQFF

V: TRBV7-2
size: .
J: TRBJ2-1
D: TRBD1
DNA: TGTGCCAGCAGCTCGATCCACAGGGGGACCAGGTACAATGAGCAGTTCTTC
CDR3: CASSSIHRGTRYNEQFF

V: TRBV7-6
size: few
J: TRBJ2-1
D: .
DNA: TGTGCCAGCAGCTTAGAGGCAGGGGACAACAATGAGCAGTTCTTC
CDR3: CASSLEAGDNNEQFF

V: TRBV28
size: .
J: TRBJ1-3
D: .
DNA: TGTGCCAGCAGAAAGGCGGGTCTAGACACCATATATTTT
CDR3: CASRKAGLDTIYF

V: TRBV4-1
size: .
J: TRBJ2-5
D: .
DNA: TGCGCCAGCAGCCAATATGTGGGCGGGCCACGAGAGACCCAGTACTTC
CDR3: CASSQYVGGPRETQYF

V: TRBV1
size: .
J: TRBJ2-1
D: .
DNA: TGCACCAGCAGCCAAGGGGGACTAGCGGGGGACAATGAGCAGTTCTTC
CDR3: CTSSQGGLAGDNEQFF

V: TRBV30
size: few
J: TRBJ1-5
D: TRBD1
DNA: TGTGCCTGGAGTGAGGGACAGCTCGATCAGCCCCAGCATTTT
CDR3: CAWSEGQLDQPQHF

V: TRBV11-2
size: .
J: TRBJ2-2
D: .
DNA: TGTGCCAGCAGCTTAGTCCGGCCGGCGGAGCTGTTTTTT
CDR3: CASSLVRPAELFF

V: TRBV6-1
size: .
J: TRBJ1-2
D: TRBD1
DNA: TGTGCCAGCAGTGAAGGTGATCGGACAGGGTTGGGCTACACCTTC
CDR3: CASSEGDRTGLGYTF

V: TRBV28
size: .
J: TRBJ2-5
D: .
DNA: TGTGCCAGCAGTTTAAGTGTCGCCTCGGGGGAGACCCAGTACTTC
CDR3: CASSLSVASGETQYF

V: TRBV5-4
size: .
J: TRBJ1-1
D: .
DNA: TGTGCCAGCAGCTTGTGGGGGATTCACACTGAAGCTTTCTTT
CDR3: CASSLWGIHTEAFF

V: TRBV7-9
size: .
J: TRBJ1-1
D: .
DNA: TGTGCCAGCAGCCTCCAGACTGAAGCTTTCTTT
CDR3: CASSLQTEAFF

V: TRBV18
size: .
J: TRBJ2-3
D: .
DNA: TGTGCCAGCTCACCAACAGCTGGCACAGATACGCAGTATTTT
CDR3: CASSPTAGTDTQYF

V: TRBV27
size: once
J: TRBJ2-3
D: .
DNA: TGTGCCAGCAGTTTTTTATCTAGCAATCAGCCCCAGTATTTT
CDR3: CASSFLSSNQPQYF

V: TRBV20-1
size: medium-sized
J: TRBJ2-5
D: .
DNA: TGCAGAGGGGGGGTTGGAGAGACCCAGTACTTC
CDR3: CRGGVGETQYF

V: TRBV5-1
size: many
J: TRBJ1-3
D: TRBD1
DNA: TGCGCCAGCAGCCCCGGGACAGGGGCCGGAAACACCATATATTTT
CDR3: CASSPGTGAGNTIYF

V: TRBV15
size: .
J: TRBJ2-7
D: .
DNA: TGTGCCACCAGCAGATCCAAGGACAGATCCTACGAGCAGTACTTC
CDR3: CATSRSKDRSYEQYF

V: TRBV2
size: .
J: TRBJ2-5
D: .
DNA: TGTGCCAGCACCTTTTATTTACAAGAGACCCAGTACTTC
CDR3: CASTFYLQETQYF

V: TRBV4-3
size: .
J: TRBJ1-2
D: TRBD1
DNA: TGCGCCAGCAGCCAAACCGGGACAGGGGGCGTCTATGGCTACACCTTC
CDR3: CASSQTGTGGVYGYTF

V: TRBV27
size: .
J: TRBJ2-1
D: TRBD2
DNA: TGTGCCAGCAGTCTAGCGGGGGGCAACCTCCCCGGGGGTGAGCAGTTCTTC
CDR3: CASSLAGGNLPGGEQFF

V: TRBV6-1
size: .
J: TRBJ1-2
D: .
DNA: TGTGCCAGCAGTGAAGCCTGGGTTGGGAGCTATGGCTACACCTTC
CDR3: CASSEAWVGSYGYTF